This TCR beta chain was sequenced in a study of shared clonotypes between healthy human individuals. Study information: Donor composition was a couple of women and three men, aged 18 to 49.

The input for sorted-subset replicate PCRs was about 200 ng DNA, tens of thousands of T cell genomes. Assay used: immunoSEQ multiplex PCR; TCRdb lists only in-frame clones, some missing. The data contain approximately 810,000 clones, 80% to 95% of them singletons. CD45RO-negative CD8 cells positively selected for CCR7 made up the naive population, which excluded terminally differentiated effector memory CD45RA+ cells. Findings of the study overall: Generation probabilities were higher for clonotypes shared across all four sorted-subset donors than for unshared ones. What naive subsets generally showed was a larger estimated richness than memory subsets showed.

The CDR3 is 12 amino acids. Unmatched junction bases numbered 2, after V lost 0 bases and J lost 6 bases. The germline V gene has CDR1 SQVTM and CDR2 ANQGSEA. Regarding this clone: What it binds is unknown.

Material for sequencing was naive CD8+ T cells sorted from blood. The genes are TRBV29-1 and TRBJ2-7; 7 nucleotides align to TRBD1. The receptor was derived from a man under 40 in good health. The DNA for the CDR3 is TGCAGCGTTGAAGAGACAGGGTTCGAGCAGTACTTC. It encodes CSVEETGFEQYF.